This record looks at one T cell receptor beta chain sequence and its context. Its antigen is not known. Within the sample, other DNA sequences also encode this same CDR3. This sample is part of a study of cytomegalovirus exposure and HLA in healthy donors. V shed 2 bases, J shed 7 bases, and the junction held 6 bases outside the gene matches. Germline CDR1 and CDR2: MDHEN and SYDVKM. This CDR3 region has 14 residues. General observations from the study: A later analysis found TCR association rates differed by HLA locus, highest for DRB1 and lowest for HLA-C. Roughly uniform sequencing depth across donors was assumed, possibly incorrectly. At a 0.05 false discovery rate, a later analysis found 16,951 TCR beta sequences to be associated with HLA alleles.

Healthy people donating bone marrow made up the donors. Primers for the PCR totalled 60 Vbeta and 13 Jbeta. Measured with immunoSEQ multiplex PCR; TCRdb has only the in-frame clones, and not every one. The sample lists 100,000 or so clones, around 84% seen once, with roughly 1.2% in the top ten. The chain employs TRBV28 and TRBJ2-3; 7 nucleotides agree with TRBD2. The sequenced material came from PBMCs. The clonotype comes from a young woman in good health and CMV-seronegative. The CDR3 region is CASSLGAGVNTQYF. The DNA for the CDR3 is TGTGCCAGCAGTTTAGGGGCGGGGGTAAATACGCAGTATTTT.